This is a list of T cell receptor beta chains from one sample in a study of blood T cells in healthy people across ages. MiXCR was run by TCRdb on the 5' RACE reads, yielding one entry per CDR3 protein. The sample has some 1.8 million distinct CDR3 sequences, roughly two fifths seen once. Material for sequencing was blood. The receptors come from a human donor in good health. CDR3s include the opening cysteine and the closing phenylalanine or tryptophan. The D gene is left open where the match is weak. For some rows the clone size is stated as once, few or many, or as a class when expanded; others skip it.

abundance,v_gene,d_gene,j_gene,CDR3nt,CDR3aa
.,TRBV7-8,.,TRBJ1-2,TGTGCCAGCAGCGCAAGAGCGAGGACAGTGCGGGGCTACACCTTC,CASSARARTVRGYTF
.,TRBV12-3/TRBV12-4,TRBD1,TRBJ1-5,TGCGCCAGCAGCCGGACAGGGGGCCGCAATCAGCCCCAGCATTTT,CASSRTGGRNQPQHF
.,TRBV9,TRBD1,TRBJ1-5,TGTGCCAGCAGCGCACCGAACTCACGGACAGGCCGATCTGGTCAGCCCCAGCATTTT,CASSAPNSRTGRSGQPQHF
.,TRBV2,.,TRBJ2-3,TGTGCCAGCAGGGACCAGCGACTGAGTAATACGCAGTATTTT,CASRDQRLSNTQYF
few,TRBV15,TRBD1,TRBJ2-7,TGTGCCACCAGCAGAGAAGACAGGGGGGTTTTGGGCGAGCAGTACTTC,CATSREDRGVLGEQYF
many,TRBV20-1,.,TRBJ2-3,TGCAGTGCTAGAACAGATACGCAGTATTTT,CSARTDTQYF
.,TRBV7-2,.,TRBJ2-3,TGTGCCAGCAGCTTATTTACGGGGGAAGTGAATACGCAGTATTTT,CASSLFTGEVNTQYF
few,TRBV15,TRBD1,TRBJ1-2,TGTGCCACCAGCGAGCAGGGGGATATTCGGAGTGGCTACACCTTC,CATSEQGDIRSGYTF
many,TRBV20-1,.,TRBJ1-2,TGCAGTGCTCGAATCCCAGAAATCTATGGCTACACCTTC,CSARIPEIYGYTF
.,TRBV20-1,TRBD2,TRBJ2-7,TGCAGTGCTAGCGGGGGGGCCACGGGTTTCGAAGAGCAGTACTTC,CSASGGATGFEEQYF
many,TRBV7-2,TRBD2,TRBJ2-5,TGTGCCAGCAGCTTACGTTCGTCTCGCGGGGGAGAGACCCAGTACTTC,CASSLRSSRGGETQYF
.,TRBV20-1,.,TRBJ2-2,TGCAGTGCTGGCCCCTCGAACACCGGGGAGCTGTTTTTT,CSAGPSNTGELFF
once,TRBV20-1,TRBD1,TRBJ1-4,TGCAGTGCTAGAAATAACCGGGACAGGGGAGGAAAACTGTTTTTT,CSARNNRDRGGKLFF
.,TRBV5-1,TRBD2,TRBJ2-4,TGCGCCAGCAGCCTTGGACTAGCGGGGGGGCTTCAAAACATTCAGTACTTC,CASSLGLAGGLQNIQYF
.,TRBV5-1,.,TRBJ2-7,TGCGCCAGCAGCTTGAACAGGGCCCATTACGAGCAGTACTTC,CASSLNRAHYEQYF
.,TRBV5-1,.,TRBJ2-4,TGCGCCAGCAGCTTATTATATCCGCCGAACGCGGACATTCAGTACTTC,CASSLLYPPNADIQYF
.,TRBV30,TRBD1,TRBJ2-3,TGTGCCGGACCAGGGGGCGGCACAGATACGCAGTATTTT,CAGPGGGTDTQYF
.,TRBV7-8,.,TRBJ2-3,TGTGCCAGCAGCCTATTTGACAGGAGTAGCACAGATACGCAGTATTTT,CASSLFDRSSTDTQYF
few,TRBV6-5,.,TRBJ2-3,TGTGCCAGCAGTTACGATTGGCCACCCGATACGCAGTATTTT,CASSYDWPPDTQYF
.,TRBV30,.,TRBJ1-6,TGTGCCTACCGGCCTACACCTAATTCACCCCTCCACTTT,CAYRPTPNSPLHF
.,TRBV11-2,.,TRBJ2-3,TGTGCCAGCTACCCGGGCAGCTCTAGCACAGATACGCAGTATTTT,CASYPGSSSTDTQYF
.,TRBV7-3,.,TRBJ1-6,TGTGCCAGCAGCTTTACAGGGAGCCCAGATTCACCCCTCCACTTT,CASSFTGSPDSPLHF
few,TRBV7-9,TRBD1,TRBJ2-1,TGTGCCAGCAGCTTAGGAGGGGGCCCGACCAATGAGCAGTTCTTC,CASSLGGGPTNEQFF
few,TRBV6-2/TRBV6-3,.,TRBJ2-5,TGTGCCAGCATGTTGAGCCAGGGAGGAGAGACCCAGTACTTC,CASMLSQGGETQYF
few,TRBV20-1,.,TRBJ2-1,TGCAGTGCTACAAGGAATGAGCAGTTCTTC,CSATRNEQFF
.,TRBV6-2/TRBV6-3,.,TRBJ2-1,TGTGCCAGCAGTTATTGGTCGCAACACAATGAGCAGTTCTTC,CASSYWSQHNEQFF
.,TRBV7-9,.,TRBJ1-1,TGTGCCAGCAGTTCTGGGACTATGAGGAACACTGAAGCTTTCTTT,CASSSGTMRNTEAFF
few,TRBV7-2,.,TRBJ1-6,TGTGCCAGCAGCTTCCGGGGAGAGGGACCCGAGTCACCCCTCCACTTT,CASSFRGEGPESPLHF
.,TRBV7-6,TRBD2,TRBJ2-1,TGTGCCAGCAGCTTGAGAAGGACTAGCGGCTACAATGAGCAGTTCTTC,CASSLRRTSGYNEQFF
.,TRBV30,.,TRBJ2-5,TGTGCCTGGAGTCTAACACCAAGGGAGACCCAGTACTTC,CAWSLTPRETQYF
once,TRBV5-1,TRBD2,TRBJ2-7,TGCGCCAGCAGCCGGACTAGCGGGGGGCCGATGAACGAGCAGTACTTC,CASSRTSGGPMNEQYF
few,TRBV6-5,TRBD2,TRBJ2-2,TGTGCCAGCAGTTACACTAGCGGGGGGGCCCTAGGGGAGCTGTTTTTT,CASSYTSGGALGELFF
.,TRBV9,TRBD2,TRBJ2-1,TGTGCCAGCAGCGTAGGGGTGACTAGCGGGGTTTACAATGAGCAGTTCTTC,CASSVGVTSGVYNEQFF
.,TRBV4-1,.,TRBJ2-7,TGCGCCAGCAGCCAGCAAACCTGGGGGGTCTACGAGCAGTACTTC,CASSQQTWGVYEQYF
.,TRBV7-2,TRBD2,TRBJ2-3,TGTGCCAGCAGCTTAACGGGGGGGCTTCTGGATACGCAGTATTTT,CASSLTGGLLDTQYF
.,TRBV9,TRBD2,TRBJ2-1,TGTGCCAGCAGCGTTACTAGCGTCCCCAATGAGCAGTTCTTC,CASSVTSVPNEQFF
medium-sized,TRBV29-1,TRBD2,TRBJ2-1,TGCAGCGCCCAGATGGGCGGGGGGAATGAGCAGTTCTTC,CSAQMGGGNEQFF
many,TRBV11-1,TRBD2,TRBJ2-7,TGTGCCAGCAGCCCGCGACTAGCGGGGATCGACGAGCAGTACTTC,CASSPRLAGIDEQYF
few,TRBV5-1,.,TRBJ2-5,TGCGCCAGCAGCAAAAGACAGGACGGAGGAGAGACCCAGTACTTC,CASSKRQDGGETQYF
.,TRBV4-1,.,TRBJ1-2,TGCGCCAGCAGCCAAGATCTGGGGCCTAGGGTTGGCTACACCTTC,CASSQDLGPRVGYTF
.,TRBV6-1,TRBD1,TRBJ2-3,TGTGCCAGCAATGACAGGGGCCCAGACACAGATACGCAGTATTTT,CASNDRGPDTDTQYF
.,TRBV20-1,TRBD2,TRBJ2-3,TGCAGTGCTAGAGATTTTCGAGCGGGGGACAACACAGATACGCAGTATTTT,CSARDFRAGDNTDTQYF
few,TRBV7-3,TRBD2,TRBJ2-1,TGTGCCAGCAGCTCCGGGACTAGCGGTGACAATGAGCAGTTCTTC,CASSSGTSGDNEQFF
.,TRBV2,TRBD1,TRBJ1-6,TGTGCCAGCAGGAGGGGGCCAGGGGAGGCACCCCTCCACTTT,CASRRGPGEAPLHF
.,TRBV28,.,TRBJ1-5,TGTGCCAGCAGCCCATACCTTGGGGCTCAGCCCCAGCATTTT,CASSPYLGAQPQHF
few,TRBV4-1,.,TRBJ1-1,TGCGCCAGCAGCCGAGGTGTCGGGCCTGAAGCTTTCTTT,CASSRGVGPEAFF
.,TRBV6-2/TRBV6-3,.,TRBJ2-1,TGTGCCAGCAGGTCGGACAGATCTGAGCAGTTCTTC,CASRSDRSEQFF
.,TRBV6-6,.,TRBJ1-2,TGTGCCAGCAGTTACTCGGGGGTCTACTATGGCTACACCTTC,CASSYSGVYYGYTF
.,TRBV6-5,.,TRBJ1-4,TGTGCCAGCAGTGGAGGGGTTCCTGAGGGAAAACTGTTTTTT,CASSGGVPEGKLFF
.,TRBV10-3,TRBD1,TRBJ2-5,TGTGCCACGGAATTGGACAGGGGAGGAGAGACCCAGTACTTC,CATELDRGGETQYF
few,TRBV7-2,.,TRBJ2-5,TGTGCCAGCAGCTCCGGGCCGGGACCACGAGAGACCCAGTACTTC,CASSSGPGPRETQYF
.,TRBV7-9,TRBD1,TRBJ1-1,TGTGCCAGCAACGGACAGGGACCTGAAGCTTTCTTT,CASNGQGPEAFF
.,TRBV29-1,.,TRBJ1-3,TGCAGCGTTCGGTTAGGAAACACCATATATTTT,CSVRLGNTIYF
few,TRBV29-1,.,TRBJ1-2,TGCAGCGTCCGAATGGGGGCGTATGGCTACACCTTC,CSVRMGAYGYTF
.,TRBV19,.,TRBJ2-5,TGTGCCAGTAGTATGCGGCAAGAGACCCAGTACTTC,CASSMRQETQYF
.,TRBV24-1,.,TRBJ2-1,TGTGCCACCAGTGAAGGTGCACGGGATGAGCAGTTCTTC,CATSEGARDEQFF
.,TRBV6-6,.,TRBJ2-5,TGTGCCAGCAGTTACTCTCGGGAACTGCGGGACAAGGAGACCCAGTACTTC,CASSYSRELRDKETQYF
.,TRBV7-2,TRBD2,TRBJ2-3,TGTGCCAGCAGCTTATTAGTCTCTAGCGGGCCACGCACAGATACGCAGTATTTT,CASSLLVSSGPRTDTQYF
.,TRBV7-9,.,TRBJ2-5,TGTGCCAGCAGCGTTACCGGTTACCGACCGAAAGAGACCCAGTACTTC,CASSVTGYRPKETQYF